Below are 3 T cell receptor beta chains sequenced from a single sample in a study of CD8 T cells in Susac syndrome. An input of about 0.45 to 1 ug of RNA was subjected to reverse transcription using random hexamers. TCRdb re-derived calls from the immunoSEQ multiplex PCR reads in MiXCR, one entry per CDR3 protein. The table includes approximately 220,000 distinct CDR3 sequences, around 93% detected once. The sample taken for sequencing was CD4+ T cells from PBMCs. Every receptor here comes from a human donor with multiple sclerosis.

This clonotype was picked up a small number of times. This chain connects TRBV30 to TRBJ2-7; 8 bases map to TRBD2. The V and J ends lost 4 bases and 4 bases, in that order; junction bases with no gene match: 9. The CDR3 extends over 14 amino acids. The V gene's germline CDR1 is GTSNPN and CDR2 SVGIG (reference sequence). The CDR3 DNA reads as TGTGCCTGGAAGGTAGCGGGGAGGGTTTACGAGCAGTACGTC. Translating it yields CAWKVAGRVYEQYV.

This rearrangement joins TRBV20-1 to TRBJ1-2, with D possibly TRBD1 on 5 matching bases. Germline V gene sequence: CDR1 DFQATT, CDR2 SNEGSKA (reference sequence). The CDR3 contains 14 residues. V shed 1 base and J shed 2 bases, with 11 bases lying between them. Here the CDR3 reads CSARGGRQNYGYTF. CDR3 bases: TGCAGTGCTAGAGGGGGTCGACAGAACTATGGCTACACCTTC.

V is TRBV15 and J is TRBJ2-5; D is perhaps TRBD1 or TRBD2 (5 bases each). Germline CDR1 LNHNV, CDR2 YYDKDF (reference sequence). The CDR3 covers 14 residues. Trimming shortened V by 1 base and J by 6 bases, and 12 bases separated the two germline ends. In DNA form, the CDR3 reads TGTGCCACCAGCAGAGTCCCTCCGGGACAGACCCAGTACTTC. Its translation is CATSRVPPGQTQYF.